This T cell receptor beta chain was captured in a study of T cell changes during pregnancy in multiple sclerosis. TCRdb's table, derived via immunoSEQ multiplex PCR, lists solely in-frame clones and lacks some. Altogether tens of thousands of clones are present, more than 80% being singletons, with the ten largest covering around 0.22%. In this sample, this clone turned up a few times. The V gene's germline CDR1 is MNHNS and CDR2 SASEGT. V gave up 7 bases and J gave up 7 bases, with 14 bases separating them. The CDR3 totals 14 residues. The receptor's source is a female donor with multiple sclerosis, enrolled in a pregnancy study. The rearrangement links TRBV6-1 to TRBJ1-6; D uncertain. The sample was CD4+ T cells from peripheral blood mononuclear cells, taken before pregnancy. The CDR3 here is CASTPEGGNSPLHF. In DNA form, the CDR3 reads TGTGCCAGCACCCCGGAGGGAGGGAATTCACCCCTCCACTTT.